This T cell receptor beta chain originates from a study of control samples from healthy donors and cancer patients (dated by TCRdb to about 2020). Receptor libraries were prepared by the immunoSEQ multiplex PCR assay. TCRdb stores this immuneACCESS table with in-frame sequences only. Part of the clones is absent; in the studies checked, under half of the shortfall reflects unresolved V genes, and no reason is known for the rest. For this sample the table gives 95,000 to 100,000 clones, of which roughly 86% were detected only once. Clones ranked in the top ten supply 1.5% to 2.5% of the sample. About this clone itself: It has no known antigen specificity. Nothing much larger sits one base from this clone, and base qualities are not available.

The clonotype comes from a man between 60 and 75 years old in good health. Sample: blood.

The DNA is TGCGCCAGCAGCCCGGTCAGGGGCATAAATGAGCAGTTCTTC. Translated, this is CASSPVRGINEQFF. This receptor chain uses TRBV5-1 and TRBJ2-1; the best D guess is TRBD1, with 6 bases matching. Inclusive of the bounding cysteine and phenylalanine, the CDR3 is 14 residues long. Solely the CDR3 DNA is kept, with 42 bases framed from the first base. V and J are truncated by 4 bases and 7 bases respectively, leaving an intervening sequence of 15 bases. CDR1 and CDR2 are read off the germline V gene as SGHRS and YFSETQ.